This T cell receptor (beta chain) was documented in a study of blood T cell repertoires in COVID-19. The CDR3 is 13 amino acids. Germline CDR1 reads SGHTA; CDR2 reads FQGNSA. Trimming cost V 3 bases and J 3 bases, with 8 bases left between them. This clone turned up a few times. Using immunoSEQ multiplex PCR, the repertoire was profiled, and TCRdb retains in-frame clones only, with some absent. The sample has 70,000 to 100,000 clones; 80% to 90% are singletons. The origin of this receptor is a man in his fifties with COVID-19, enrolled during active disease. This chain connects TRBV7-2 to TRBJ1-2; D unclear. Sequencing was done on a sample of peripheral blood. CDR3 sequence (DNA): TGTGCCAGCAGCTTCACTCGGGACTATGGCTACACCTTC. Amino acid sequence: CASSFTRDYGYTF.